The TCR beta chain under discussion was sequenced for a study of long-term antiretroviral therapy in people with HIV (dated 2022 in TCRdb). Study-level background: The earliest samples were collected approximately a decade before the 2015 WHO recommendation for immediate ART, a period when ART was typically delayed until CD4 counts fell. A retrospective serial study tested whether changes in peripheral blood TRB repertoire composition and diversity were associated with ART initiation and durable HIV suppression. A total of roughly 200 cryopreserved PBMC samples came from approximately 30 adults with confirmed HIV infection and were collected serially over a mean of around 6 years (range 1-12). About a third of the roughly 30 participants with HIV were female. No cross-contamination during QIAcube processing turned up in test extractions that ran a monoclonal T-cell line alongside 33 polyclonal samples. Study-wide findings and limitations: A significant increase in TRB diversity was found to be associated with ART initiation, although TRB diversity was observed to remain significantly below that of transplant donor controls even after long-term ART. Because pre-ART samples had limited cell numbers, unsorted PBMC were profiled rather than sorted CD4+ and CD8+ T cells. Inferences about post-ART repertoire changes are limited because no data were available on ART adherence, viral resistance or therapy changes. Samples dated from about 2003 to 2018, and the ART regimens used may be less effective than current ones. At every time point, the repertoire was dominated by expanded TRB clones first identified before ART initiation, although this dominance fluctuated and, in many PLHIV, declined after ART. Owing to limited PBMC availability, only the TCR beta chain was sequenced, without alpha chain pairing. CDR3 length ranges in HIV repertoires were narrower than in controls, and network structure suggested an antigen-experienced repertoire with only a slight naive shift after ART.

The immunoSEQ hsTCRB v3.0 assay was used at survey level resolution for TRB variable region sequencing. The target sequencing depth for TRB was roughly 40,000-55,000 T-cell genomes per sample. Pooled TRB libraries were sequenced on an Illumina MiSeq with a v3 150-cycle kit. From the authors' description of their analysis: Repertoire analysis was run in R within a reproducible Nextflow workflow that covered QC, data transformation and analysis. Custom analyses were implemented in LymphoSeq2, an R package for AIRR-Seq data exploration. After excluding a few samples that yielded fewer than 5000 total TRB sequences, around 190 HIV repertoires remained for analysis. Among the roughly 200 retained HIV repertoires, about 59 were collected before ART initiation and fewer than 150 were collected after ART initiation. Each repertoire was downsampled to 5000 TRB nucleotide sequences, and summary statistics were averaged across 100 downsampling iterations. Only TRB sequences with CDR3 regions of at least seven amino acids were retained for analysis. Two measures captured diversity: a Shannon entropy-derived clonality score and the Gini coefficient. In repertoire networks, the top 5000 CDR3 amino acid sequences were linked whenever an edit distance of one separated two sequences. GLIPH2 predicted antigen specificity groups and MHC restriction for TRB CDR3 amino acid sequences. To flag known associations with CMV, EBV, HIV or tissue antigens, CDR3 amino acid sequences were compared against VDJdb and McPAS-TCR. Pre-ART, post-ART and control groups were compared with Wilcoxon signed-rank tests and Holm-Bonferroni correction. TCRdb mirrors the immuneACCESS table, restricted to in-frame sequences. Some clones are absent from its copies; in checked studies, under half trace to an unresolved V gene, and the reason for the others is unknown. V and J calls plus clone size are reproduced from that table; the DNA served to infer D and trimming. The sample yields around 23,000 clones; 81% were counted once. The top ten constitute 16% of the sample.

Comments on this clone: What this receptor recognizes is not known. Relative to the germline gene, one junction end is altered; a read error may explain this.

To be included, a participant needed at least one PBMC sample from before ART initiation plus at least two post-ART samples. All participants with HIV were treated in the United States of America. Cryopreserved samples of about 0.95-11 million PBMC were thawed and washed before DNA extraction. At the time of the earliest PBMC sample for each participant with HIV, ages ranged from about 23 to 60 years. Per participant, PBMC samples came from 1-4 timepoints prior to ART initiation and 2-8 timepoints following ART initiation, for a median of 7 samples. For every participant, serial HIV viral load, CD4+ T-cell count, ART history and demographic data were obtained. A Qiagen kit on a QIAcube was used to extract genomic DNA from unsorted PBMC, with samples processed in batches of 12. The germline V gene (reference sequence) specifies SGHNT as CDR1 and YYREEE as CDR2. The CDR3 holds 17 amino acids from the cysteine to the phenylalanine. Only CDR3 DNA remains: 51 bases, in frame from the first base.

The sequence derives from a young woman with HIV. The sequence links TRBV5-4 to TRBJ1-2; 8 junctional bases match TRBD1. This sample comprised unsorted PBMCs, obtained at the start of antiretroviral therapy, before treatment. The encoded CDR3 is CASSQDKETGDYRGYTF. The DNA sequence follows: TGCGCCAGCAGCCAAGATAAGGAGACAGGGGATTATCGTGGCTACACCTTC.